The clone carrying this TCR beta chain occurred a few times. Its antigen is unknown. These data are taken from a study of vaccination and CD4 T cells after COVID-19. Study in general: Recovered patients in the cohort numbered six men and four women, two of them Hispanic. Controls had a CEFX pool, an HIV-1 Nef pool, or no peptide added.

The study sequenced cultured CD4+ T cell DNA using the Oncomine TCR Beta short-read assay. From the PCR reads, TCRdb called clonotypes with MiXCR, one entry per CDR3 protein. This sample has about 14,000 distinct CDR3 sequences, with 50% to 55% found just once. V was shortened by 1 base and J by 4 bases, with 14 bases between the two germline ends. CDR3 size: 16 residues. Germline V CDR1 and CDR2: LNHNV, YYDKDF (reference sequence). This sample's treatment: 10-day PBMC culture with coronavirus spike peptide pools or control peptides (ViraFEST assay). ViraFEST used peptide pools to expand antigen-specific T cells, then sequenced TCRs. When about 10 days of culture had elapsed, CD4+ T cells were isolated by negative selection.

The chain links TRBV15 to TRBJ1-3; no clear D. This TCR was recovered from a human donor who had recovered from COVID-19. The specimen sequenced was CD4+ T cells from blood, cultured in vitro. As DNA, the CDR3 is TGTGCCACCAGCAGAGTGGACCGACTCGGGGGAAACACCATATATTTT. Its protein is CATSRVDRLGGNTIYF.